This TCR beta chain was documented in a study of blood T cell repertoires in COVID-19. About the study: Collection of acute and convalescent COVID-19 samples took place in the United States, Italy and Spain. PBMCs, B-cell-depleted T cells, or T cells were the source of the cDNA or gDNA that made up the material.

Germline loops: CDR1 MNHNY, CDR2 SVGAGI (reference sequence). With 7 bases removed from V and 0 bases from J, the gap between germline ends came to 10 bases. This CDR3 is 14 amino acids long. Authors' processing steps: Cell counts per sample came from amplifying reference gene primers. Profiling relied on immunoSEQ multiplex PCR, and the TCRdb table lists in-frame clones only, not all of them. V and J calls and clone size are as listed in that table; D and trimming were resolved from the DNA. The sample has about 170,000 clones; about 85% are singletons. Sequencing was done on a sample of peripheral blood. This sequence joins TRBV6-6 and TRBJ2-1; the D is unclear. This TCR was recovered from a human donor with acute or convalescent COVID-19. The donor label of this sample is uncertain. The CDR3 loop reads CASTIRSSYNEQFF. The CDR3 DNA is TGTGCCAGCACCATTAGAAGCTCCTACAATGAGCAGTTCTTC.